A single sample gave rise to the 20 T cell receptor beta chains below, sequenced in a study of early stage breast cancer tumors. TCRdb's table, derived via immunoSEQ multiplex PCR, lists solely in-frame clones and lacks some. The data show more than 65,000 clones, with about 85% seen just once and roughly 4.7% held by the top ten. Material: blood. Source of these receptors: a person aged 35 to 50 with breast cancer.

The V and J genes are TRBV4-1 and TRBJ2-7; D gene unclear. V was pared by 4 bases and J by 4 bases, with 8 bases between. The CDR3 is made up of 12 amino acids. Germline V CDR1 and CDR2: MGHRA, YSYEKL. The CDR3 nucleotides are TGCGCCAGCAGCCCTGATTTGTACGAGCAGTACTTC. The encoded protein is CASSPDLYEQYF.

The chain recombines TRBV28 with TRBJ2-1; 11 bases are shared with TRBD2. Unmatched junction bases numbered 8, after V lost 5 bases and J lost 5 bases. CDR1 and CDR2 (germline): MDHEN, SYDVKM. The CDR3 contains 16 residues. CDR3 DNA sequence: TGTGCCAGCAGTATACAGACTAGCGGGGCCGACAATGAGCAGTTCTTC. It codes for CASSIQTSGADNEQFF. Combining the CDR3 with reference TRBV28 and TRBJ2-1 gives the whole variable domain DVKVTQSSRYLVKRTGEKVFLECVQDMDHENMFWYRQDPGLGLRLIYFSYDVKMKEKGDIPEGYSVSREKKERFSLILESASTNQTSMYLCASSIQTSGADNEQFFGPGTRLTVL.

The rearrangement uses TRBV6-1 and TRBJ2-7, with D perhaps assigned TRBD1 or TRBD2 (5 bases each). V was shortened by 11 bases and J by 2 bases, with 16 bases between the two germline ends. Germline CDR1 is MNHNS and CDR2 is SASEGT. The CDR3 consists of 13 residues. CDR3 amino acids: CAGTTGTTYEQYF. CDR3 sequence (DNA): TGTGCCGGAACGACCGGGACCACCTACGAGCAGTACTTC.

The chain couples TRBV18 to TRBJ1-1; D not resolved. Germline V gene data show CDR1 as KGHSH and CDR2 as LQKENI. CDR3 length: 16 amino acids. V lost 0 bases and J 3 bases, leaving 14 bases between the germline ends. The CDR3 sequence: CASSPPNSRGHTEAFF. DNA of the CDR3: TGTGCCAGCTCACCACCCAACAGCCGCGGTCACACTGAAGCTTTCTTT.

The V gene is TRBV5-6, the J gene TRBJ2-5; possible D gene TRBD2, 6 bases. The germline V gene encodes CDR1 SGHDT and CDR2 YYEEEE. Trimming pared 3 bases from V and 3 bases from J, leaving 21 bases between. This CDR3 region has 17 residues. CDR3 DNA sequence: TGTGCCAGCAGCTGGGGTCTCGGGGGAGAAAGGGAAGAGACCCAGTACTTC. Protein product: CASSWGLGGEREETQYF.

This chain connects TRBV7-9 to TRBJ2-5; tentatively, D is TRBD2 (5 bases). CDR1 is SEHNR and CDR2 is FQNEAQ in the germline V gene (reference sequence). Trimming took off 5 bases at V and 2 bases at J, with 12 bases between the two ends. CDR3 length equals 14 residues. The CDR3 DNA sequence: TGTGCCAGCAGCACCGGACGGGGACAAGAGACCCAGTACTTC. Amino acid sequence: CASSTGRGQETQYF.

This chain connects TRBV5-1 to TRBJ2-3; the D gene could be TRBD1 or TRBD2 (7 bases each). CDR3 size: 14 residues. Per germline, CDR1 SGHRS and CDR2 YFSETQ. Trimming removed 6 bases from V and 6 bases from J, with 17 bases in between. CDR3 loop: CASTRQGGGDTQYF. Written as DNA, the CDR3 is TGCGCCAGCACAAGACAGGGAGGGGGGGATACGCAGTATTTT.

V gene TRBV5-1 combines with J gene TRBJ2-3; 7 bases map to TRBD2. V shed 4 bases and J 4 bases; nucleotides not matched to a gene: 6. The CDR3 extends over 14 amino acids. Germline lookup yields CDR1 SGHRS and CDR2 YFSETQ. The DNA for the CDR3 is TGCGCCAGCAGCCAGCAGCGGGGATCAGATACGCAGTATTTT. Amino acids: CASSQQRGSDTQYF.

The genes are TRBV7-2 and TRBJ2-5, with D hard to call. This CDR3 has 14 residues. Germline V lookup: CDR1 SGHTA, CDR2 FQGNSA. Trimming took off 1 base at V and 4 bases at J, with 10 bases between the two ends. The CDR3 nucleotides are TGTGCCAGCAGCTTAGGGGGTTGGTTAGAGACCCAGTACTTC. Amino acids: CASSLGGWLETQYF.

V and J are TRBV10-2 and TRBJ1-1, with D unclear. Germline V gene sequence: CDR1 WSHSY, CDR2 SAAADI. The CDR3 has 18 amino acids. Trimming removed 5 bases from V and 0 bases from J, with 22 bases in between. The CDR3: CASSPGRSGRFMNTEAFF. The CDR3 DNA reads as TGCGCCAGCAGTCCCGGGAGGTCGGGCAGGTTTATGAACACTGAAGCTTTCTTT.

The genes are TRBV28 and TRBJ2-1; 8 nucleotides agree with TRBD1. After removal of 6 bases from V and 8 bases from J, the junction contained 9 bases not matched to a gene. The CDR3 contains 14 residues. Germline CDR1 is MDHEN and CDR2 is SYDVKM. The CDR3 here is CASSLQQGADEQFF. DNA of the CDR3: TGTGCCAGCAGCTTGCAGCAGGGGGCTGATGAGCAGTTCTTC.

The gene calls are TRBV6-1 and TRBJ2-3, with a weak D call TRBD2 (6 bases). The V and J ends lost 4 bases and 0 bases respectively, with 11 bases between them. Germline V CDR1 and CDR2: MNHNS, SASEGT. This CDR3 contains 15 residues. CDR3 sequence reads: CASSGRGVSTDTQYF. CDR3 coding DNA: TGTGCCAGCAGTGGGCGGGGTGTTAGCACAGATACGCAGTATTTT.

This clone was counted once. V and J are TRBV6-5 and TRBJ1-6; D is perhaps TRBD1 (5 bases). V was trimmed by 6 bases and J by 7 bases, leaving 16 bases between them. Looked up from germline, CDR1 is MNHEY and CDR2 is SVGAGI. The CDR3 length is 15 residues. The CDR3, as DNA: TGTGCCAGCAGCAAAGACAGTTTCGGGAATTCACCCCTCCACTTT. The encoded protein is CASSKDSFGNSPLHF.

The V and J genes are TRBV5-5 and TRBJ1-1; no firm D call. The CDR3 runs 12 residues. Germline V lookup: CDR1 SGHKS, CDR2 YYEKEE (reference sequence). Between the trimmed V and J ends, which lost 4 bases and 1 base, there was a span of 5 bases. The CDR3 sequence: CASSGPNTEAFF. The CDR3 DNA follows: TGTGCCAGCAGCGGGCCGAACACTGAAGCTTTCTTT. The entire variable domain, with the rest obtained from reference TRBV5-5 and TRBJ1-1, is as follows: DAGVTQSPTHLIKTRGQQVTLRCSPISGHKSVSWYQQVLGQGPQFIFQYYEKEERGRGNFPDRFSARQFPNYSSELNVNALLLGDSALYLCASSGPNTEAFFGQGTRLTVV.

There are a few counts of this clone. Here the CDR3 reads CAWSRTGDRNQPQHF. As DNA, the CDR3 is TGTGCCTGGAGTCGGACAGGGGATCGCAATCAGCCCCAGCATTTT. This chain joins TRBV30 and TRBJ1-5; TRBD1 matches 9 bases. The CDR3 loop spans 15 amino acids. Trimming took 2 bases from V and 2 from J; bases not matched to a gene: 4. CDR1 is GTSNPN and CDR2 is SVGIG in the germline V gene (reference sequence).

This rearrangement joins TRBV30 to TRBJ1-1; TRBD1 might be the D (6 bases). Per the germline V gene, CDR1 is GTSNPN and CDR2 is SVGIG (reference sequence). This CDR3 spans 13 amino acids. Trimming pared 5 bases from V and 3 bases from J, leaving 13 bases between. CDR3 coding DNA: TGTGCCTGGGGACAGTTTAGTGACACTGAAGCTTTCTTT. Translation gives CAWGQFSDTEAFF.

This rearrangement joins TRBV11-3 to TRBJ2-7, with D perhaps given as TRBD1 or TRBD2 (5 bases each). CDR1 SGHNT and CDR2 YENEEA come from the germline V gene. With 5 bases removed from V and 1 base from J, the gap between germline ends came to 12 bases. The CDR3 covers 14 residues. As DNA, the CDR3 is TGTGCCAGCAGCCCGCTGGGACGGTCCTACGAGCAGTACTTC. Its protein is CASSPLGRSYEQYF.

V gene TRBV7-9 combines with J gene TRBJ2-3, with D uncertain. CDR3 size: 13 residues. The germline V and J ends were trimmed by 1 base and 0 bases, with 2 bases remaining between them. Per germline, CDR1 SEHNR and CDR2 FQNEAQ (reference sequence). The CDR3 spells CASSLGSTDTQYF. DNA for the CDR3: TGTGCCAGCAGCTTAGGGAGCACAGATACGCAGTATTTT.

The chain links TRBV11-3 to TRBJ2-1; D not certain. Germline-derived CDR1 and CDR2 are SGHNT and YENEEA. V lost 4 bases to trimming and J lost 7 bases, with 8 bases between them. This CDR3 comprises 12 residues. Written as DNA, the CDR3 is TGTGCCAGCAGCTCAGATGGTAATGAGCAGTTCTTC. Protein sequence: CASSSDGNEQFF.

V and J are TRBV5-4 and TRBJ2-1, with 8 bases lining up with TRBD1. J was trimmed by 2 bases and V by 1 base; bases with no gene match: 2. CDR3 length equals 15 residues. The V gene's germline CDR1 is SGHNT and CDR2 YYREEE (reference sequence). Written as DNA, the CDR3 is TGTGCCAGCAGCTTGCCAGGGGGCGCCTACAATGAGCAGTTCTTC. It codes for CASSLPGGAYNEQFF.